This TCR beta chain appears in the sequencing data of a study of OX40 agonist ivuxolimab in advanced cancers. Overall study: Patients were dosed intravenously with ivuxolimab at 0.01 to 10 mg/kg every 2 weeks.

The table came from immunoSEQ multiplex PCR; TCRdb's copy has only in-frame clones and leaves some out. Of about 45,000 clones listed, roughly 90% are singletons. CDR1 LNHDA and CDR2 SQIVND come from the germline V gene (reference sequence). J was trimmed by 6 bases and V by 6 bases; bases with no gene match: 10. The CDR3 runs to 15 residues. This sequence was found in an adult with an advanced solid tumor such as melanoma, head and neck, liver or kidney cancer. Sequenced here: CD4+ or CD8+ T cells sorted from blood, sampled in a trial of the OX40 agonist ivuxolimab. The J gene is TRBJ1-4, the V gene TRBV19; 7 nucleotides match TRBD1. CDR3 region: CASSKDREGDEKLFF. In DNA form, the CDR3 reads TGTGCCAGTAGCAAAGACAGGGAGGGGGATGAAAAACTGTTTTTT.